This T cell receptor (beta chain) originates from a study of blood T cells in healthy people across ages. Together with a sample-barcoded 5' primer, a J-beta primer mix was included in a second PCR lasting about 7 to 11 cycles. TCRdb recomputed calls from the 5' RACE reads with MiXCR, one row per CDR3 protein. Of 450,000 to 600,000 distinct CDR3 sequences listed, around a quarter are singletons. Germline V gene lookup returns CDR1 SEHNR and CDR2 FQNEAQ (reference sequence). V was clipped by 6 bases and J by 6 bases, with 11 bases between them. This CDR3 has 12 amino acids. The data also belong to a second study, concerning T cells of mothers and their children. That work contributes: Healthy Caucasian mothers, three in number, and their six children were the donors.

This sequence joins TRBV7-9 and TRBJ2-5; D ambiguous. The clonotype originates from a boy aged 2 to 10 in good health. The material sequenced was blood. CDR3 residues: CASSREVQTQYF. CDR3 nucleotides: TGTGCCAGCAGTCGCGAGGTGCAGACCCAGTACTTC. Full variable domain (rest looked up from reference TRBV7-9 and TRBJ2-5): DTGVSQNPRHKITKRGQNVTFRCDPISEHNRLYWYRQTLGQGPEFLTYFQNEAQLEKSRLLSDRFSAERPKGSFSTLEIQRTEQGDSAMYLCASSREVQTQYFGPGTRLLVL.